The sequence of this T cell receptor beta chain was determined in a study of early T cells in non-severe SARS-CoV-2 infection. Overall study: Sequenced material consisted of bulk RNA (from unsorted whole blood), and chains were unpaired. Study-wide findings and caveats: The matching step, a VDJdb search, favored anti-spike CD8 responses and missed private and CD4 specificities.

Attached unique molecular identifiers marked individual cDNA molecules. TCRdb analysed the 5' RACE reads with MiXCR anew, one entry per CDR3 protein. This table has about 61,000 distinct CDR3 sequences, about 12% appearing once. A note on this clonotype: Its target is unknown.

Trimming left V 2 bases short and J 4 bases short, with 8 bases between. Germline V gene lookup returns CDR1 MNHEY and CDR2 SVGAGI. The CDR3 has 13 amino acids. The chain has TRBV6-5 and TRBJ1-2; weak D call: TRBD1 (5 bases). This TCR derives from an adult who was a healthcare worker with PCR-confirmed SARS-CoV-2 infection or an uninfected control (not recorded which). The donor label of this sample is uncertain. Specimen: whole blood, collected at baseline. The DNA of the CDR3 is TGTGCCAGCAGTTACAGGGGTGGCTATGGCTACACCTTC. As protein: CASSYRGGYGYTF.